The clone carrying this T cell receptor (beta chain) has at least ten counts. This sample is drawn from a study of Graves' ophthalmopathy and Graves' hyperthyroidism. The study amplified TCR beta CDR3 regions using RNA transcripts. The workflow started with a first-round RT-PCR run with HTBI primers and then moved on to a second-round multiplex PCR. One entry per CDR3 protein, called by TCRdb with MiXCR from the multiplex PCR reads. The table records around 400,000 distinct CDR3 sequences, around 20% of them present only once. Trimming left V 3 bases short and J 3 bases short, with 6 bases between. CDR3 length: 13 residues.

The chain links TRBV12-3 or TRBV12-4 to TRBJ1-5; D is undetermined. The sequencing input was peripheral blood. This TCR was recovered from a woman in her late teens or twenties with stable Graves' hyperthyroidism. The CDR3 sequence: CASSFIDNQPQHF. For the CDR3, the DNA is TGTGCCAGCAGTTTCATCGACAATCAGCCCCAGCATTTT.